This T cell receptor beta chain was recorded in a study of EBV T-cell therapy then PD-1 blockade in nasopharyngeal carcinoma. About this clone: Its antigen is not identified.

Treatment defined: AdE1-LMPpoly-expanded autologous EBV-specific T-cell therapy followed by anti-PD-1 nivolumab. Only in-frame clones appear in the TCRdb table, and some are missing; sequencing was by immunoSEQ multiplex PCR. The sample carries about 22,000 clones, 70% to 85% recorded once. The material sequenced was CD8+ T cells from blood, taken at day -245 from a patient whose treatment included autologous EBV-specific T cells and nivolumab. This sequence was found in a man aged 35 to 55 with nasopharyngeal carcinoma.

CDR3 protein: CASSHGTPAYEQYF. DNA for the CDR3: TGTGCCAGCAGCCACGGGACTCCAGCCTACGAGCAGTACTTC. The chain combines TRBV9 with TRBJ2-7; tentative D call: TRBD2 (6 bases). V lost 4 bases and J 2 bases, leaving 13 bases between the germline ends. The CDR3 is 14 residues long. Germline loops: CDR1 SGDLS, CDR2 YYNGEE.